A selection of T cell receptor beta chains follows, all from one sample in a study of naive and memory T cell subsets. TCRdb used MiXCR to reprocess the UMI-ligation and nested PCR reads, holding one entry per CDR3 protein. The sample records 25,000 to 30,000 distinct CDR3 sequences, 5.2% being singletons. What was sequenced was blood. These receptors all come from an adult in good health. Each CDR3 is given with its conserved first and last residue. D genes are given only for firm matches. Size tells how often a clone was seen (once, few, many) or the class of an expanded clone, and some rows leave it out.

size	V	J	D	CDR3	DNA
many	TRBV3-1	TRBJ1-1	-	CASSQGRLDTEAFF	TGTGCCAGCAGCCAAGGCAGATTGGACACTGAAGCTTTCTTT
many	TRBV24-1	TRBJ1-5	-	CATSGGGNQPQHF	TGTGCCACCAGTGGAGGGGGCAATCAGCCCCAGCATTTT
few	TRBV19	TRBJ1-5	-	CASRTRQSLGEPQHF	TGTGCCAGTAGGACCCGACAGTCTTTAGGGGAGCCCCAGCATTTT
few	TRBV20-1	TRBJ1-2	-	CSARGGDTRSTYGYTF	TGCAGTGCTAGAGGGGGCGACACACGATCTACCTATGGCTACACCTTC
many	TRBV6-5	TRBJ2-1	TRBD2	CASSYGGVWSGKYNEQFF	TGTGCCAGCAGTTACGGGGGAGTGTGGAGCGGGAAGTACAATGAGCAGTTCTTC
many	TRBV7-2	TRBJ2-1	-	CASSVPLGISYNEQFF	TGTGCCAGCAGCGTCCCCCTAGGAATCTCCTACAATGAGCAGTTCTTC
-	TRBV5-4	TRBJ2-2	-	CASSIKQGNTGELFF	TGTGCCAGCAGCATTAAACAGGGGAACACCGGGGAGCTGTTTTTT
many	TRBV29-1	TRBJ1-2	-	CSVEDRLVRGYTF	TGCAGCGTTGAAGACAGACTAGTACGGGGCTACACCTTC
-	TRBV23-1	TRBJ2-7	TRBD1	CASSHRLQGASEQYF	TGCGCCAGCAGTCACCGGTTACAGGGGGCCTCCGAGCAGTACTTC
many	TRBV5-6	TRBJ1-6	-	CASSLHLGRNSPLHF	TGTGCCAGCAGCTTGCACCTTGGACGGAATTCACCCCTCCACTTT
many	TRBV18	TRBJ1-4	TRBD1	CASSPALGQGNEKLFF	TGTGCCAGCTCACCTGCTTTGGGACAGGGTAATGAAAAACTGTTTTTT
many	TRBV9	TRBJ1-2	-	CASSVEGQGSYGYTF	TGTGCCAGCAGCGTAGAAGGGCAGGGGAGCTATGGCTACACCTTC
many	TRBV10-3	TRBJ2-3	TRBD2	CAISSSGASDTQYF	TGTGCCATCTCTTCTAGCGGGGCCTCCGATACGCAGTATTTT
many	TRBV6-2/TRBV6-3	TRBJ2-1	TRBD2	CASTRTSDYNEQFF	TGTGCCAGCACCCGGACTAGCGACTACAATGAGCAGTTCTTC
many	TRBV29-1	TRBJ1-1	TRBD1	CSVKQGGSTEAFF	TGCAGCGTTAAACAGGGGGGGAGCACTGAAGCTTTCTTT
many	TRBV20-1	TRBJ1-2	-	CSASGGETRNYGYTF	TGCAGTGCTTCCGGGGGGGAGACAAGAAACTATGGCTACACCTTC
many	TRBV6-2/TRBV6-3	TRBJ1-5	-	CASSYRAIYSNQPQHF	TGTGCCAGCAGTTACAGGGCAATTTATAGCAATCAGCCCCAGCATTTT
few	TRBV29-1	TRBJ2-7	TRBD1	CSVDGGGTGGREQYF	TGCAGCGTTGATGGGGGGGGGACAGGGGGCAGGGAGCAGTACTTC
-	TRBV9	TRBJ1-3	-	CASSVGTAGNTIYF	TGTGCCAGCAGCGTAGGAACGGCTGGAAACACCATATATTTT
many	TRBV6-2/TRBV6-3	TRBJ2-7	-	CASSYRDGSYEQYF	TGTGCCAGCAGTTACAGGGACGGCTCCTACGAGCAGTACTTC
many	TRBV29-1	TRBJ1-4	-	CSVWDSGRDEKLFF	TGCAGCGTCTGGGACTCCGGCAGGGATGAAAAACTGTTTTTT
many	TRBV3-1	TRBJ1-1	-	CASSQAWANTEAFF	TGTGCCAGCAGCCAAGCTTGGGCGAACACTGAAGCTTTCTTT
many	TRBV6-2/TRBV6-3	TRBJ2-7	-	CASSYSVGSVSYEQYF	TGTGCCAGCAGTTACAGCGTCGGAAGCGTTTCCTACGAGCAGTACTTC
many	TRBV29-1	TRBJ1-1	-	CSVENLTEAFF	TGCAGCGTTGAAAACTTGACTGAAGCTTTCTTT
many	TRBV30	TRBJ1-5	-	CAWSPPTITGQPQHF	TGTGCCTGGAGTCCCCCCACTATCACGGGGCAGCCCCAGCATTTT
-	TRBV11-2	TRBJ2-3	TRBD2	CASSFGLAGPSSTDTQYF	TGTGCCAGCAGCTTCGGGCTAGCGGGGCCCTCTAGCACAGATACGCAGTATTTT
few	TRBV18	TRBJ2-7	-	CASSLNQAYEQYF	TGTGCCAGCTCACTAAATCAGGCCTACGAGCAGTACTTC
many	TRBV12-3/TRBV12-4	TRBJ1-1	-	CASSLGIGGRTEAFF	TGTGCCAGCAGTTTAGGTATTGGAGGGCGCACTGAAGCTTTCTTT
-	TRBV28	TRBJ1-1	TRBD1	CASRYLDRGETQNTEAFF	TGTGCCAGCAGATACCTGGACAGGGGCGAGACCCAGAACACTGAAGCTTTCTTT
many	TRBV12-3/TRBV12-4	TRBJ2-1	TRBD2	CASSPLVTSGYNEQFF	TGTGCCAGCAGCCCTCTCGTGACTAGCGGATACAATGAGCAGTTCTTC
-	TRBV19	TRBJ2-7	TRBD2	CAINSRRGYEQYF	TGTGCCATCAACTCTCGGCGGGGGTACGAGCAGTACTTC
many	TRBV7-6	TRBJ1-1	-	CASGSRYTEAFF	TGTGCCAGCGGGAGTAGGTACACTGAAGCTTTCTTT
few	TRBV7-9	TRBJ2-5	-	CASSPAVGGHETQYF	TGTGCCAGCAGCCCAGCCGTTGGGGGGCATGAGACCCAGTACTTC
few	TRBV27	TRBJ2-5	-	CASSYRTEGETQYF	TGTGCCAGCAGTTATAGGACAGAGGGCGAGACCCAGTACTTC
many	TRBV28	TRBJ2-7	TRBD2	CASSPGGRYEQYF	TGTGCCAGCAGTCCGGGAGGAAGGTACGAGCAGTACTTC
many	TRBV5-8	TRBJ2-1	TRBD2	CASSLGGLAGVWSYNEQFF	TGTGCCAGCAGCTTGGGGGGACTAGCGGGAGTATGGTCCTACAATGAGCAGTTCTTC
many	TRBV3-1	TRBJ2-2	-	CASNPGAGELFF	TGTGCCAGCAACCCAGGGGCTGGGGAGCTGTTTTTT
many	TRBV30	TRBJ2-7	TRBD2	CAWSLAATYEQYF	TGTGCCTGGAGTCTAGCGGCTACCTACGAGCAGTACTTC
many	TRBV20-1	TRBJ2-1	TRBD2	CSAKPGTSGSNEQFF	TGCAGTGCGAAACCCGGGACTAGCGGGAGTAATGAGCAGTTCTTC
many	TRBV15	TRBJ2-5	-	CATSRARETQYF	TGTGCCACCAGCAGAGCAAGGGAGACCCAGTACTTC
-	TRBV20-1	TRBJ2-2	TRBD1	CSARETGCTGELFF	TGCAGTGCTAGAGAGACAGGGTGCACCGGGGAGCTGTTTTTT
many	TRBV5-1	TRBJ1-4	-	CASSPGGVGGEKLFF	TGCGCCAGCAGCCCGGGTGGGGTTGGAGGTGAAAAACTGTTTTTT
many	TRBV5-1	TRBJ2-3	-	CASGAQGTDTQYF	TGCGCCAGCGGGGCCCAGGGGACAGATACGCAGTATTTT
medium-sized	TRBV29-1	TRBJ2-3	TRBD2	CSVVWSSGYTDTQYF	TGCAGCGTTGTGTGGTCTAGCGGTTACACAGATACGCAGTATTTT
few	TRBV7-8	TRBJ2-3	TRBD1	CASSLPGQGTDTQYF	TGTGCCAGCAGCTTACCGGGACAGGGGACAGATACGCAGTATTTT
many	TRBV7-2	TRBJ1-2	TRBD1	CASSLVLIQGAGYTF	TGTGCCAGCAGCTTAGTACTAATACAGGGGGCAGGCTACACCTTC
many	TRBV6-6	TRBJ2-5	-	CASNMNIGAQETQYF	TGTGCCAGCAATATGAATATAGGGGCACAAGAGACCCAGTACTTC
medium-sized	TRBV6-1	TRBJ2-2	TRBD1	CASIVTGGDHGELFF	TGTGCCAGCATAGTAACAGGGGGCGATCACGGGGAGCTGTTTTTT